This T cell receptor (beta chain) comes out of a study of monozygotic twins with inflammatory bowel disease (dated by TCRdb to between 2019 and 2020). In the study overall: The complete study included about 28 monozygotic twin pairs: 19 IBD-discordant Danish pairs and nine German pairs, of which four were IBD-concordant and five were IBD-discordant. Within discordant pairs, disease-associated traits were sought mainly by comparing IBD patients with their genetically identical healthy co-twins. Each individual had, on average, about 151 000 unique TCRalpha sequences and 181 000 unique TCRbeta sequences available for analysis. General conclusions and limits of the study: Compared with healthy twins, IBD patients had fewer clonotypes in common with other individuals, a difference most pronounced in patients showing signs of disease activity. Measured by the inverse Simpson index, TCRbeta repertoire diversity was lower in IBD patients than in their healthy co-twins. Concordant and discordant twins showed no difference in repertoire similarity, possibly because of limited statistical power. No single strong signal or clonotype linked to IBD turned up in the results, so the idea that one exists was not supported. Distinction between different T cell subtypes could not be achieved in the analysis. Background noise and inter-individual variability may have been introduced into the repertoires by the differing immunosuppressive treatments among patients.

Worth noting for this clonotype: No cognate antigen has been identified for it.

The germline V gene provides CDR1 SQVTM and CDR2 ANQGSEA. From the cysteine up to the phenylalanine, the CDR3 has a length of 14 residues. The entry carries no DNA sequence. Libraries were prepared through 5' RACE. The input for every TCR library was approximately 3,500 ng of total RNA. cDNA was synthesized with SMARTScribe reverse transcriptase in eight separate reactions per sample. Unique molecular identifiers containing a 6-nucleotide sample barcode were introduced through template switching during cDNA synthesis. Two nested PCRs of about 17 and 10 cycles amplified the TCRalpha and TCRbeta cDNA, and bead purification followed each PCR. Before amplification, cDNA was treated with uracil DNA-glycosylase and purified using the QIAquick PCR purification kit. The second PCR added Illumina TruSeq-compatible adapters along with sample-specific barcodes. TapeStation and Qubit were used to check library quality and concentration, and 4 to 6 ng of each library went into the pool. Sequencing of the pooled libraries was done on an Illumina HiSeq2500 single-index Rapid Run using custom sequencing primers and 2 x 100 bp reads. Concerning the study's data processing: MiGEC version 1.2.6 was used for UMI-based consensus assembly, which corrected PCR and sequencing errors. MiXCR version 2.1.1 handled V(D)J alignment, clonotype assembly and CDR3 extraction. To normalise gene usage, clonotype sharing and MAIT/NKT TCR abundance, the top 1000, 10 000 and 20 000 clonotypes in each sample were analysed. After downsampling to 27 000 UMIs, diversity was calculated as the inverse Simpson index using the vegan R package. Statistical testing used paired Mann-Whitney U tests on the discordant twin pairs and applied Benjamini-Hochberg correction for multiple testing. TCRdb reprocessed the public reads and reports one entry per CDR3 protein sequence, without DNA. The V and J calls come from TCRdb's annotation, not from the publication. The table for this sample shows about 450,000 distinct CDR3 sequences. The top ten clones comprise around 2.4% of the sample.

An approximately 2.5 ml peripheral blood sample was drawn into PAXgene tubes per donor and stored at -80°C. Without T cell sorting, total RNA was isolated from whole blood using the PAXgene blood miRNA kit on an automated QIAcube. Deep TCRalpha and TCRbeta repertoire profiling with unique molecular barcoding was performed on peripheral blood of monozygotic twin pairs concordant or discordant for inflammatory bowel disease. Smoking habits were recorded for all twin pairs, and each individual was classified as a current, former or never smoker. This receptor chain uses TRBV29-1 and TRBJ1-1. The sequenced sample was blood. This TCR derives from a human donor with ulcerative colitis or Crohn's disease, or a healthy co-twin of an affected twin (not recorded which). The CDR3 protein: CSVEFFRTNTEAFF. The entire variable domain, with the stretches around the CDR3 drawn from the reference TRBV29-1 and TRBJ1-1 proteins, is SAVISQKPSRDICQRGTSLTIQCQVDSQVTMMFWYRQQPGQSLTLIATANQGSEATYESGFVIDKFPISRPNLTFSTLTVSNMSPEDSSIYLCSVEFFRTNTEAFFGQGTRLTVV.